This record concerns one T cell receptor beta chain sequence. Its target is unknown. 5' RACE with UMI labels generated the TRB cDNA libraries. Using the 5' RACE reads, TCRdb records one entry per CDR3 protein without DNA. This table lists about 40,000 distinct CDR3 sequences. Germline assignment: CDR1 SGHTA and CDR2 FQGTGA. The CDR3 runs to 17 residues. This sample stems from a study of CXCR3-negative and CXCR3-positive naive CD8 T cells. Study overall: Cumulative TRB read yield was approximately 135 million, averaging about 1.5 +/- 0.3 million per library. The study, taken as a whole, reports: Memory CD8+ cells had much lower diversity, and both naive subsets had comparably high diversity.

The sample comprised memory CD8+ T cells from blood. This clonotype was sampled from a human donor in good health. Some clones in this sample may be carry-over from other donors' samples. The chain is built from TRBV7-3 and TRBJ2-1; TCRdb picks TRBD1, but there is no DNA to check that call. The CDR3 sequence: CASSLMQGSHTVDEQFF. The full variable domain, with the rest looked up from reference TRBV7-3 and TRBJ2-1, is GAGVSQTPSNKVTEKGKYVELRCDPISGHTALYWYRQSLGQGPEFLIYFQGTGAADDSGLPNDRFFAVRPEGSVSTLKIQRTERGDSAVYLCASSLMQGSHTVDEQFFGPGTRLTVL.